The clone carrying this T cell receptor beta chain was seen a single time. Its antigen is not identified. Sequencing was designed to attain a depth spanning 1 in 200,000 to 1 in 1 million T cells. Clones were read by immunoSEQ multiplex PCR, and TCRdb kept only the in-frame ones, dropping some. The sample consists of 150,000 or so clones, more than 70% of them appearing once. This specimen comes from a study of cytotoxic CD8 clonotypes in ibrutinib-treated CLL. Study-level points and caveats: At progression, clonality fell back toward baseline after rising at ibrutinib response.

Trimming took 4 bases from V and 0 from J; bases not matched to a gene: 9. Germline CDR1 SGHRS, CDR2 YFSETQ. This CDR3 is built from 18 residues. The sequenced sample was PBMCs, obtained after 36 months of ibrutinib treatment. This clonotype was sampled from a human donor with chronic lymphocytic leukemia. The chain couples TRBV5-1 to TRBJ2-1; 11 bases match TRBD2. DNA for the CDR3: TGCGCCAGCAGCAAGGACGGGACTAGCGGATACTCCTACAATGAGCAGTTCTTC. Translated: CASSKDGTSGYSYNEQFF.